This TCR beta chain came from a study of blood T cell repertoires in COVID-19. For the study at large: Donors in the United States, Italy and Spain gave samples during acute or convalescent COVID-19.

Only in-frame clones appear in the TCRdb table, and some are missing; sequencing was by immunoSEQ multiplex PCR. The repertoire has 200,000 to 250,000 clones, about 88% of them found once; the top ten carry less than 3.5%. This CDR3 region has 15 residues. V lost 5 bases and J lost 0; bases outside the gene matches: 5. Germline-derived CDR1 and CDR2 are SGHKS and YYEKEE (reference sequence). The sequence derives from a woman aged 55-75 years with acute or convalescent COVID-19. The sample comprised peripheral blood. The chain carries TRBV5-5 and TRBJ1-3; 7 nucleotides match TRBD1. Here the CDR3 reads CASRPGQYSGNTIYF. The CDR3 DNA reads TGTGCCAGCAGGCCGGGACAGTACTCTGGAAACACCATATATTTT.